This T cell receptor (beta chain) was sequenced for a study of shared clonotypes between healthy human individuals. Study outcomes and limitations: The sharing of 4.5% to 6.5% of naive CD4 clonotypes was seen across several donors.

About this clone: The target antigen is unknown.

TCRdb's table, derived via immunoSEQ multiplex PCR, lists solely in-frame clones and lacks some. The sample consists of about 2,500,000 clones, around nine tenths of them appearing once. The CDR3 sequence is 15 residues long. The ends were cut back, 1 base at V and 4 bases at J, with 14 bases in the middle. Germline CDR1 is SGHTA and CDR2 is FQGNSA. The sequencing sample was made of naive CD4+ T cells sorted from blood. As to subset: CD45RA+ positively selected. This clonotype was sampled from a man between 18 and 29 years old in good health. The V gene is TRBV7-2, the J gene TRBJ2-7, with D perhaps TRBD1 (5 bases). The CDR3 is CASSLEQGRAYEQYF. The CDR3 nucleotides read TGTGCCAGCAGCTTAGAGCAGGGAAGAGCTTACGAGCAGTACTTC. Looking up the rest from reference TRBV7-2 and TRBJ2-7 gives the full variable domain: GAGVSQSPSNKVTEKGKDVELRCDPISGHTALYWYRQSLGQGLEFLIYFQGNSAPDKSGLPSDRFSAERTGGSVSTLTIQRTQQEDSAVYLCASSLEQGRAYEQYFGPGTRLTVT.